The rows below give T cell receptor beta chains drawn from one sample of a study of Ad26.COV2.S vaccination and SARS-CoV-2 variants. Data came from immunoSEQ multiplex PCR; TCRdb stores just in-frame clones and leaves some out. The data show around 300,000 clones, with around nine tenths seen just once and about 10% held by the top ten. Sequenced here: peripheral blood, sampled in a trial of Ad26.COV2.S vaccine versus placebo. These TCRs come from a person between 18 and 65 years old who received the Ad26.COV2.S COVID-19 vaccine or a placebo. CDR3s include the opening cysteine and the closing phenylalanine or tryptophan. The D gene is left open where the match is weak. The listing skips clone size in some rows; elsewhere it reads once, few, many or a size class.

j_call	v_call	clone_size	d_call	cdr3_aa	cdr3_nt
TRBJ1-3	TRBV5-1	.	.	CASSSVGDTGNTIYF	TGCGCCAGCAGCTCGGTTGGAGATACTGGAAACACCATATATTTT
TRBJ1-6	TRBV28	.	.	CASSFEGSSYNSPLHF	TGTGCCAGCAGTTTTGAGGGGAGCTCCTATAATTCACCCCTCCACTTT
TRBJ2-2	TRBV11-2	.	.	CASSFGQMNTGELFF	TGTGCCAGCAGCTTTGGGCAGATGAACACCGGGGAGCTGTTTTTT
TRBJ2-3	TRBV11-2	.	.	CASSLDPGAADTQYF	TGTGCCAGCAGCTTAGATCCAGGGGCAGCAGATACGCAGTATTTT
TRBJ2-3	TRBV29-1	few	TRBD2	CSVEGGSSDTQYF	TGCAGCGTTGAAGGCGGGAGTTCAGATACGCAGTATTTT
TRBJ1-2	TRBV7-2	.	.	CASSLVLYDYTF	TGTGCCAGCAGCTTAGTACTATATGACTACACCTTC
TRBJ1-5	TRBV7-2	.	.	CASSSRTDQPQHF	TGTGCCAGCAGCTCACGGACAGATCAGCCCCAGCATTTT
TRBJ1-1	TRBV9	.	.	CASSVSPGDTEAFF	TGTGCCAGCAGCGTATCTCCGGGGGACACTGAAGCTTTCTTT
TRBJ1-1	TRBV9	.	TRBD1	CASSLSLGKGQGGTEAFF	TGTGCCAGCAGCCTAAGCCTCGGCAAGGGACAGGGAGGGACTGAAGCTTTCTTT
TRBJ2-7	TRBV4-3	.	.	CASSQGLGDSYEQYF	TGCGCCAGCAGCCAAGGGCTTGGGGACTCCTACGAGCAGTACTTC
TRBJ1-2	TRBV6-2/TRBV6-3	.	TRBD1	CASSSQGQGAGADGYTF	TGTGCCAGCAGTTCGCAAGGCCAGGGGGCAGGTGCAGATGGCTACACCTTC
TRBJ2-2	TRBV7-2	.	.	CASSPRTVTGELFF	TGTGCCAGCAGCCCCCGGACTGTCACCGGGGAGCTGTTTTTT
TRBJ2-5	TRBV2	once	.	CASSSRTGRGETQYF	TGTGCCAGCAGTTCCCGGACGGGCAGAGGGGAGACCCAGTACTTC
TRBJ2-2	TRBV29-1	once	TRBD1	CGFNPTGGIGELFF	TGCGGATTCAACCCGACAGGGGGCATCGGGGAGCTGTTTTTT
TRBJ1-4	TRBV12-2	.	.	CASRLQGKNEKLFF	TGTGCAAGTCGCCTACAGGGAAAAAATGAAAAACTGTTTTTT